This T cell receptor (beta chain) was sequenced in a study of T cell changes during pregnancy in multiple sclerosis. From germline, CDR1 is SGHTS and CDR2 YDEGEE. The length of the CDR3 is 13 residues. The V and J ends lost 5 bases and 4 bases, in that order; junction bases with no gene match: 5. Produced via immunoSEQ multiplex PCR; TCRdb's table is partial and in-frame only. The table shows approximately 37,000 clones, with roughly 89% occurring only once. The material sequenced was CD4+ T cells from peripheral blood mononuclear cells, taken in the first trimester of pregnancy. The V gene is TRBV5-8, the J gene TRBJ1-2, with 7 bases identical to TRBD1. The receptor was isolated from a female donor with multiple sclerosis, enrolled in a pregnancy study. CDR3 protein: CASRRRDSYGYTF. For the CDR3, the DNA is TGTGCCAGCAGAAGACGGGACAGCTATGGCTACACCTTC. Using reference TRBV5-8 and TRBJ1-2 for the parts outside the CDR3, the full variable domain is EAGVTQSPTHLIKTRGQQATLRCSPISGHTSVYWYQQALGLGLQFLLWYDEGEERNRGNFPPRFSGRQFPNYSSELNVNALELEDSALYLCASRRRDSYGYTFGSGTRLTVV.